A single sample gave rise to the 10 T cell receptor beta chains below, sequenced in a study of T cells in Graves' hyperthyroidism and ophthalmopathy. The investigators amplified TCR beta CDR3 regions from RNA transcripts. HTBI primers were the set used in a first-round RT-PCR of the TCR CDR3. TCRdb processed the multiplex PCR reads anew with MiXCR; each CDR3 protein has one entry. The repertoire includes about 350,000 distinct CDR3 sequences, about a sixth of them detected once, and roughly a sixth sits in the top ten. The sample was blood. Every receptor here comes from a woman aged 40 to 50 with Graves' ophthalmopathy.

The table lists this clonotype with many counts. The V gene is TRBV28, the J gene TRBJ1-3; 7 nucleotides align to TRBD1. This CDR3 has 13 amino acids. Losses at the gene ends were 7 bases for V and 4 bases for J; bases not matched to a gene: 4. Germline CDR1 MDHEN, CDR2 SYDVKM. The CDR3 sequence is CASTPDRGNTIYF. The DNA for the CDR3 is TGTGCCAGCACCCCGGACAGGGGAAACACCATATATTTT.

With respect to this clonotype: One junction end disagrees with the germline gene, perhaps due to a read error. V and J are TRBV10-3 and TRBJ2-2; 10 bases are shared with TRBD2. The germline V gene has CDR1 ENHRY and CDR2 SYGVKD. The CDR3 spans 15 residues. CDR3 protein: CDRSAAGGRTGELFF. CDR3 bases: TGCGACCGCTCGGCAGCGGGAGGGAGGACCGGGGAGCTGTTTTTT.

This clonotype has a count of ten or more. This chain links TRBV6-5 with TRBJ1-2, with TRBD1 as a possible D gene (5 bases). The CDR3 contains 16 residues. With 6 bases removed from V and 2 bases from J, the gap between germline ends came to 19 bases. Germline-derived CDR1 and CDR2 are MNHEY and SVGAGI. The chain's CDR3 is CASSSSRGSKNYGYTF. In DNA, the CDR3 is TGTGCCAGCAGCTCCTCCCGGGGCTCCAAGAACTATGGCTACACCTTC.

This clonotype was observed at least ten times. V usage is TRBV19 and J usage is TRBJ1-2; maybe TRBD1 (5 bases). V was cut by 5 bases and J by 2 bases, with 12 bases left in between. CDR3 size: 14 residues. Germline CDR1 is LNHDA and CDR2 is SQIVND (reference sequence). The CDR3 protein is CASSQQASNYGYTF. The CDR3 DNA sequence: TGTGCCAGTAGTCAACAGGCAAGCAACTATGGCTACACCTTC.

The genes are TRBV4-3 and TRBJ2-2, with D tentatively TRBD2 (7 bases). With 0 bases removed from V and 7 bases from J, the gap between germline ends came to 12 bases. Germline-derived CDR1 and CDR2 are LGHNA and YSLEER. The CDR3 sequence is 15 residues long. CDR3 coding DNA: TGCGCCAGCAGCCAAGATTCGGGGGGCGGCGGGGAGCTGTTTTTT. Its translation is CASSQDSGGGGELFF.

In its sample, this clonotype was seen many times. The junction departs from germline at one end; a sequencing error may be responsible. The CDR3 nucleotides read TGTACCAGCAGCGGACATGGGACCTCTGGGGCCAACGTCCTGACTTTC. This sequence encodes CTSSGHGTSGANVLTF. This chain connects TRBV9 to TRBJ2-6, with D perhaps being TRBD1 or TRBD2 (5 bases each). Looked up from germline, CDR1 is SGDLS and CDR2 is YYNGEE. This CDR3 spans 16 amino acids.

This chain connects TRBV2 to TRBJ1-2; TRBD1 matches 8 bases. Germline trimming cut 3 bases from V and 2 bases from J; bases unmatched to any gene: 2. The CDR3 is 14 amino acids. Germline V gene sequence: CDR1 SNHLY, CDR2 FYNNEI. CDR3 region: CASSDPGGNYGYTF. The CDR3 DNA is TGTGCCAGCAGTGACCCAGGGGGCAACTATGGCTACACCTTC.

This clonotype was seen many times. This rearrangement joins TRBV19 to TRBJ1-5; possible D gene TRBD1, 6 bases. V shed 3 bases and J shed 6 bases, with 15 bases lying between them. This CDR3 region has 15 residues. The germline gives CDR1 LNHDA, CDR2 SQIVND (reference sequence). DNA for the CDR3: TGTGCCAGTAGTATGAGGGGGGCGCGCGGTCAGCCCCAGCATTTT. This translates into CASSMRGARGQPQHF.

This clonotype was counted many times. CDR3 bases: TGTGCCATCGGGAAAACAGGGGGCGCGGGGGCTGAAGCTTTCTTT. This encodes CAIGKTGGAGAEAFF. This chain uses TRBV10-3 with TRBJ1-1; 9 bases map to TRBD1. Germline-derived CDR1 and CDR2 are ENHRY and SYGVKD. V gave up 8 bases and J gave up 6 bases; unmatched junction bases: 13. The CDR3 runs to 15 residues.

This clonotype was detected ten times or more. This chain connects TRBV6-1 to TRBJ2-7, with a possible D match to TRBD2 (6 bases). V lost 6 bases and J 0 bases, leaving 18 bases between the germline ends. This CDR3 is 16 amino acids long. The germline CDR1 and CDR2 sequences are MNHNS and SASEGT. The CDR3 region has the DNA TGTGCCAGCAGGGACCCACTAGCTCAGGTCTCCTACGAGCAGTACTTC. Translated: CASRDPLAQVSYEQYF.